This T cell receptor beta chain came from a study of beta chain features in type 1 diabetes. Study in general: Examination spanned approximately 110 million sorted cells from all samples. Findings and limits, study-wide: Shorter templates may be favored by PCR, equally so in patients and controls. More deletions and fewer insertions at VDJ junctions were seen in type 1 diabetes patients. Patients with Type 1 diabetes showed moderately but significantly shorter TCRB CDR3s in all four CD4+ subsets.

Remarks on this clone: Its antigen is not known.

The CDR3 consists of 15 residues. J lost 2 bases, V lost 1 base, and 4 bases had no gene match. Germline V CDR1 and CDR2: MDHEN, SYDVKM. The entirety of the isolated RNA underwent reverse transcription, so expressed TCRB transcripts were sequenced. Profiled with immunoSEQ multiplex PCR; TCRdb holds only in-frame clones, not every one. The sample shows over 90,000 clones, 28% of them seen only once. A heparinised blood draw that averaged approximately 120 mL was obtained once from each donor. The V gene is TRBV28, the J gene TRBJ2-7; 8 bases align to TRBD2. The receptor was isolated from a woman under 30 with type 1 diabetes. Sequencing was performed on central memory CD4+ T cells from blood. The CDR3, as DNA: TGTGCCAGCAGTTTATCGAATAGCGGGACCTACGAGCAGTACTTC. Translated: CASSLSNSGTYEQYF.